This T cell receptor beta chain was captured in a study of T cells expressing NK-cell markers. About the research overall: HCMV seropositivity marked most of the eight sequenced donors; one was seronegative. Study-wide findings and caveats: The same clonotypes also predominated in the CD3+CD56-NKG2C+ fraction of several donors. Of CD8+ T cells, roughly 1.0-7.0% belonged to dominant NKG2C+ clonotypes in five or six donors.

The CDR3 contains 15 residues. As concerns this clonotype: Its target is not known.

After re-calling the 5' RACE reads, TCRdb lists one entry per CDR3 protein, DNA absent. Recorded for this sample: approximately 440,000 distinct CDR3 sequences. Sequenced input: blood T cells: a sorted CD56 or NKG2C T cell subset, CD4+ or CD8+ T cells, or bulk PBMC T cells (not recorded which). The chain employs TRBV12-3 or TRBV12-4 and TRBJ2-1; lacking DNA, the TRBD1 call made by TCRdb goes unchecked. The TCR originated in a woman in her fifties or sixties in good health. The CDR3 loop reads CASSPFGGLQNEQFF.